Below, 17 T cell receptor beta chains from the same sample are listed, as sequenced in a study of blood T cells in healthy people across ages. The authors ran a second PCR of 7 to 11 cycles using a sample-barcoded 5' primer and a J-beta primer mix. One entry per CDR3 protein results from TCRdb running MiXCR on the 5' RACE reads. Among about 1.5 million distinct CDR3 sequences, under 55% were seen once, and the ten largest hold about 4%. Sequencing was performed on blood. These receptors were obtained from a woman between 18 and 30 years old in good health.

As for this clonotype: Germline is not matched at one junction end, which may reflect a read error. The rearrangement joins TRBV12-3 or TRBV12-4 to TRBJ1-2; D not certain. The CDR3 runs to 15 residues. CDR3 sequence: CASSDSAGSNCGYTF. The CDR3 coding sequence is TGTGCCAGCAGCGACTCGGCGGGTTCTAACTGTGGCTACACCTTC.

The genes are TRBV6-2 or TRBV6-3 and TRBJ1-5; D is undetermined. The ends were cut back, 2 bases at V and 1 base at J, with 9 bases in the middle. CDR3 length: 15 amino acids. The germline V gene has CDR1 MNHEY and CDR2 SVGEGT. The CDR3 DNA sequence: TGTGCCAGCAGTTACCTTAGTGAAAGCAATCAGCCCCAGCATTTT. It yields the protein CASSYLSESNQPQHF.

This clonotype was observed a handful of times. The chain uses TRBV20-1 and TRBJ2-3, with 9 bases aligning to TRBD2. This CDR3 comprises 14 residues. The V gene end was trimmed by 6 bases and the J gene end by 1 base; junction bases not matched to a gene: 5. In germline, CDR1 is DFQATT, CDR2 SNEGSKA (reference sequence). The CDR3 bases are TGCAGTGCCGAGACTAGCGGAGGCACAGATACGCAGTATTTT. This sequence encodes CSAETSGGTDTQYF.

Note on this clonotype: A much larger clone differs from this one at a single base, so this may be a read error. The chain joins TRBV4-1 to TRBJ2-7; either TRBD1 or TRBD2 may supply D (5 bases each). Trimming cost V 2 bases and J 2 bases, with 16 bases left between them. Looked up from germline, CDR1 is MGHRA and CDR2 is YSYEKL. CDR3 length equals 16 residues. The CDR3, as DNA: TGCGCCAGCAGCCAAACGCCGGGACGCATAGCCTACGAGCAGTACTTC. Amino acid sequence: CASSQTPGRIAYEQYF.

This clonotype showed up many times. The chain uses TRBV18 and TRBJ1-6; unclear D gene. V was clipped by 1 base and J by 10 bases, with 5 bases between them. Germline CDR1 reads KGHSH; CDR2 reads LQKENI. The CDR3 has 12 residues. As DNA, the CDR3 is TGTGCCAGCTCACCACGTAACTCACCCCTCCACTTT. Translating it yields CASSPRNSPLHF.

This clonotype was seen only a few times. V and J are TRBV7-2 and TRBJ2-4; unclear D gene. The V end lost 6 bases, the J end lost 10 bases, and 22 bases lay between the germline ends. The CDR3 runs to 15 residues. Germline CDR1 and CDR2: SGHTA and FQGNSA. CDR3 in amino acids: CASSFYGEQGGIQYF. The CDR3 DNA follows: TGTGCCAGCAGTTTCTATGGGGAACAAGGTGGGATTCAGTACTTC. The full variable domain, completed using reference TRBV7-2 and TRBJ2-4, is GAGVSQSPSNKVTEKGKDVELRCDPISGHTALYWYRQSLGQGLEFLIYFQGNSAPDKSGLPSDRFSAERTGGSVSTLTIQRTQQEDSAVYLCASSFYGEQGGIQYFGAGTRLSVL.

The gene calls are TRBV4-2 and TRBJ2-7, with 7 bases matching TRBD1. The CDR3 totals 14 residues. The ends lost 1 base at V and 2 bases at J; junction bases unmatched: 2. Germline V gene lookup returns CDR1 LGHNA and CDR2 YNFKEQ. For the CDR3, the DNA is TGTGCCAGCAGCCAAGTGGGACAGCCCTACGAGCAGTACTTC. It translates to CASSQVGQPYEQYF.

This clonotype was recorded many times. This sequence joins TRBV6-5 and TRBJ2-1; D not certain. Germline loops: CDR1 MNHEY, CDR2 SVGAGI. The CDR3 extends over 11 amino acids. V shed 6 bases and J shed 10 bases, with 10 bases lying between them. The CDR3 DNA is TGTGCCAGCAGCCATGATACGGAGCAGTTCTTC. Protein product: CASSHDTEQFF.

The chain joins TRBV21-1 to TRBJ1-1; the D call of TRBD1 is as the table states it, not checked on the DNA. TRBV21-1 is a listed pseudogene. This CDR3 has 13 amino acids. As DNA, the CDR3 is TGTGCCAGCAGCAGGAGGGGGTGTACTGAAGCTTTCTTT. Amino acid sequence: CASSRRGCTEAFF.

The gene calls are TRBV5-1 and TRBJ1-2; D might be TRBD1 (5 bases). Germline V lookup: CDR1 SGHRS, CDR2 YFSETQ. The length of the CDR3 is 14 residues. Trimming shortened V by 0 bases and J by 5 bases, and 11 bases separated the two germline ends. Here the CDR3 reads CASSLDQGTYGYTF. CDR3 DNA: TGCGCCAGCAGCTTGGACCAGGGTACTTATGGCTACACCTTC.

V usage is TRBV7-9 and J usage is TRBJ2-2, with D perhaps assigned TRBD1 or TRBD2 (6 bases each). Germline CDR1 reads SEHNR; CDR2 reads FQNEAQ (reference sequence). The CDR3 covers 14 residues. V lost 6 bases, J lost 7 bases, and 15 bases lay in between. This CDR3 reads CASRPTGRNGELFF. The CDR3, as DNA: TGTGCCAGCAGACCTACAGGGAGGAACGGGGAGCTGTTTTTT.

This chain joins TRBV7-6 and TRBJ2-1; no firm D call. The CDR3 is made up of 12 amino acids. Germline CDR1 reads SGHVS; CDR2 reads FNYEAQ. The V and J ends lost 3 bases and 6 bases respectively, with 6 bases between them. The CDR3 spells CASSFTANEQFF. The CDR3 region has the DNA TGTGCCAGCAGCTTTACCGCCAATGAGCAGTTCTTC.

The rearrangement joins TRBV29-1 to TRBJ2-1; 10 positions match TRBD2. V gave up 7 bases and J gave up 2 bases; unmatched junction bases: 8. CDR1 and CDR2 (germline): SQVTM, ANQGSEA. The CDR3 spans 15 residues. The CDR3 loop reads CSAPGSGRTYNEQFF. CDR3 DNA: TGCAGCGCCCCTGGTAGCGGGAGGACCTACAATGAGCAGTTCTTC.

The sample holds a few counts of this clonotype. V and J are TRBV12-3 or TRBV12-4 and TRBJ2-4, with a weak D call TRBD1 (5 bases). V dropped 6 bases and J dropped 0 bases, with 12 bases sitting between them. The length of the CDR3 is 15 residues. The CDR3 nucleotides are TGTGCCAGCAGGCCGGACATTCTAGCCAAAAACATTCAGTACTTC. As protein: CASRPDILAKNIQYF.

The chain employs TRBV4-2 and TRBJ2-3; 8 bases line up with TRBD1. CDR3 length: 17 residues. Germline lookup yields CDR1 LGHNA and CDR2 YNFKEQ. V trimming: 0 bases; J trimming: 2 bases; junction bases outside the gene matches: 7. The CDR3 reads CASSQEETGAITDTQYF. In nucleotides, the CDR3 is TGTGCCAGCAGCCAAGAGGAGACAGGGGCGATCACAGATACGCAGTATTTT.

The chain links TRBV7-4 to TRBJ2-5, with 9 bases lining up with TRBD1. This CDR3 contains 15 residues. The V gene end was trimmed by 7 bases and the J gene end by 3 bases; junction bases not matched to a gene: 9. Germline V gene data show CDR1 as SGHVT and CDR2 as SQSDAQ. The CDR3 spells CASKIQGAREETQYF. The CDR3 coding sequence is TGTGCCAGCAAGATACAGGGGGCGAGGGAAGAGACCCAGTACTTC.

The table lists this clonotype with many counts. The chain links TRBV25-1 to TRBJ2-7; D possibly uses TRBD1 or TRBD2 (6 bases each). The CDR3 runs to 15 residues. Between the trimmed V and J ends, which lost 6 bases and 0 bases, there was a span of 15 bases. Germline V lookup: CDR1 MGHDK, CDR2 SYGVNS. Here the CDR3 DNA reads TGTGCCAGCAGCGACCCTCGGGGGCACTCCTACGAGCAGTACTTC. Translation: CASSDPRGHSYEQYF.